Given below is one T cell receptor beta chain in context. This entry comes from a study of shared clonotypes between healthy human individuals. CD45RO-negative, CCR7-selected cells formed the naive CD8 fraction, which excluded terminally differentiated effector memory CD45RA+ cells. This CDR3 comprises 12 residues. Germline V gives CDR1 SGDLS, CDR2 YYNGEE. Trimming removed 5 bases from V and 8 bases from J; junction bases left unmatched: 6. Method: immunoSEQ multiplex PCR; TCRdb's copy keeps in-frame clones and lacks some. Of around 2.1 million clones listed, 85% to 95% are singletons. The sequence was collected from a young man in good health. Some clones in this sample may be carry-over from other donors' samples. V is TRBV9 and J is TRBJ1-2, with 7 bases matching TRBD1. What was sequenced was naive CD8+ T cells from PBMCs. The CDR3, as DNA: TGTGCCAGCAGTCACACAGGGGTCGGCTACACCTTC. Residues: CASSHTGVGYTF. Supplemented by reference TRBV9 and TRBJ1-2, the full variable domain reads DSGVTQTPKHLITATGQRVTLRCSPRSGDLSVYWYQQSLDQGLQFLIQYYNGEERAKGNILERFSAQQFPDLHSELNLSSLELGDSALYFCASSHTGVGYTFGSGTRLTVV.